A selection of T cell receptor beta chains follows, all from one sample in a study of blood T cell repertoires in COVID-19. Produced via immunoSEQ multiplex PCR; TCRdb's table is partial and in-frame only. The sample contains 150,000 to 200,000 clones, approximately 90% of which appear only once. What was sequenced was PBMCs or T cells enriched from blood (not recorded which). All receptors derive from a woman aged 50 to 60 who had recovered from COVID-19. Each CDR3 is given with its conserved first and last residue.

>TRBV2|TRBJ2-4
CASSAWTGLQYF
>TRBV5-4|TRBJ1-6
CASSHGTAYNSPLHF
>TRBV7-9|TRBJ2-1
CASSFGQYNEQFF
>TRBV5-1|TRBJ1-2
CASSLVRAGTASYGYTF
>TRBV3-1/TRBV3-2|TRBJ2-7
CASSPPRWVRAYEQYF
>TRBV25-1|TRBJ1-3
CASSEQSHVFSGNTIYF
>TRBV6-5|TRBJ1-5
CASSYEGDQPQHF
>TRBV7-2|TRBJ2-2
CASSLGGWEGAGELFF
>TRBV4-2|TRBJ2-2
CASSQEGTSQNTGELFF
>TRBV5-8|TRBJ1-1
CASNLPGQGNTEAFF
>TRBV19|TRBJ2-2
CASSDTGTGGPGELFF
>TRBV19|TRBJ2-3
CASSISRVVTDTQYF
>TRBV2|TRBJ1-5
CASAGQGAPYSNQPQHF
>TRBV2|TRBJ2-7
CASMKSHSTYEQYF
>TRBV3-1/TRBV3-2|TRBJ1-2
CASSQGVGAVGNYGYTF
>TRBV4-2|TRBJ2-2
CASSQGDIAGETGELFF
>TRBV2|TRBJ2-2
CASSSQGANTGELFF
>TRBV19|TRBJ1-3
CASSVRTSGNTIYF
>TRBV18|TRBJ2-7
CASSLSRGGTGEQYF
>TRBV7-2|TRBJ2-2
CASSPGLITGELFF
>TRBV6-2/TRBV6-3|TRBJ1-2
CASSMGGGYTF
>TRBV15|TRBJ1-5
CATSKGQGEGLEPQHF
>TRBV12-3/TRBV12-4|TRBJ2-1
CASSRPGSEQFF
>TRBV12-3/TRBV12-4|TRBJ1-2
CASSLYQDYGYTF
>TRBV7-6|TRBJ2-6
CASSLPLAGGPGANVLTF
>TRBV7-3|TRBJ2-2
CASSPRGRVGTGELFF
>TRBV3-1/TRBV3-2|TRBJ2-3
CASSQGPLSGAKDTQYF
>TRBV19|TRBJ1-1
CASSSLRGANTEAFF
>TRBV3-1/TRBV3-2|TRBJ2-1
CASSQFPGTVGNEQFF
>TRBV4-3|TRBJ1-2
CASSKWQLGQDHSQRLLYGYTF
>TRBV7-9|TRBJ1-6
CASSYSPGYNSPLHF
>TRBV12-3/TRBV12-4|TRBJ2-5
CASSLRGQETQYF
>TRBV5-1|TRBJ2-1
CASSFRTGLNEQFF
>TRBV6-1|TRBJ1-2
CASSERLYGYTF
>TRBV2|TRBJ1-4
CASSRGGRFLEKLFF
>TRBV7-2|TRBJ1-2
CASSLSRFLDGYTF
>TRBV6-2/TRBV6-3|TRBJ1-6
CASSYSMDRGLTPLHF
>TRBV19|TRBJ2-3
CASSPRGLAGSDTQYF
>TRBV14|TRBJ2-3
CASSRPTDTQYF
>TRBV18|TRBJ2-2
CASSPSTGYTGELFF
>TRBV5-1|TRBJ1-1
CASSLSTGINTEAFF
>TRBV6-5|TRBJ1-5
CASKTGDSNQPQHF
>TRBV5-1|TRBJ2-3
CASSLTGTGRKADTQYF
>TRBV5-1|TRBJ1-1
CASSPGQGWDTEAFF
>TRBV7-9|TRBJ2-6
CASSRRTGSSGANVLTF
>TRBV19|TRBJ2-3
CASRRGVADTQYF
>TRBV19|TRBJ2-1
CASSPQGFDEQFF
>TRBV12-5|TRBJ2-7
CASGPSAGNEQYF